This TCR beta chain was identified during a study of blood T cell repertoires in COVID-19. In the study overall: The United States, Italy and Spain provided the acute and convalescent COVID-19 samples. PBMCs, B-cell-depleted T cells, or T cells provided the cDNA or gDNA that made up the material.

As processed by the authors: The authors estimated nucleated cell counts from reference gene primer amplification. Sequencing used immunoSEQ multiplex PCR; TCRdb keeps in-frame clones, though not all of them. From that table come the V and J calls and clone size; the DNA was used to work out D and trimming. The sample lists approximately 20,000 clones; roughly 84% were seen once. After removal of 2 bases from V and 8 bases from J, the junction contained 3 bases not matched to a gene. This CDR3 contains 13 residues. The V gene's germline CDR1 is SGHDN and CDR2 FVKESK. What was sequenced was peripheral blood. The sequence came from a man between 65 and 80 years old with acute or convalescent COVID-19. The rearrangement uses TRBV14 and TRBJ1-2; 9 bases agree with TRBD1. The DNA of the CDR3 is TGTGCCAGCAGCCAAACAGGGGGCAGGGGCTACACCTTC. Translating gives CASSQTGGRGYTF.